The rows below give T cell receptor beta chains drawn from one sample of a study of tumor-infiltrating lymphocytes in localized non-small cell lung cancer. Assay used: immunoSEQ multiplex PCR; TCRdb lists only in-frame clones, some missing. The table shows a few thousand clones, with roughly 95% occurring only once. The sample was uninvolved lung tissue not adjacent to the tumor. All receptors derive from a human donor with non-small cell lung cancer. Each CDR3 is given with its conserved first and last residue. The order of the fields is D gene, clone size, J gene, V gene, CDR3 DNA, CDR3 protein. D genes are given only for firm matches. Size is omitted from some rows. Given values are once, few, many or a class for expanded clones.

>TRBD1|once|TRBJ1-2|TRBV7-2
TGTGCCAGCAGCTTAGGAGGGGGCGCTGGCTATGGCTACACCTTC
CASSLGGGAGYGYTF
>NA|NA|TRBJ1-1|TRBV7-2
TGTGCCAGCAGCCCTCGAGCGGAGAACACTGAAGCTTTCTTT
CASSPRAENTEAFF
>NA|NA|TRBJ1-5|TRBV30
TGTGCCTGGAGTGCAGGGGCCCTGAATCAGCCCCAGCATTTT
CAWSAGALNQPQHF
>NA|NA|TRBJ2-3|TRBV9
TGTGCCAGCAGCGCCACAGATACGCAGTATTTT
CASSATDTQYF
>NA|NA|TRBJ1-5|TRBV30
TGTGCCTGGAGTCGGCAGGGTAGGCAGCCCCAGCATTTT
CAWSRQGRQPQHF
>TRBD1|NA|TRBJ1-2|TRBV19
TGTGCCAGTAGTGCCTCGACAGGGAACTATGGCTACACCTTC
CASSASTGNYGYTF
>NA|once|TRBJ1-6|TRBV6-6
TGTGCCAGCAGTGGACGGGGTATGGGATCACCCCTCCACTTT
CASSGRGMGSPLHF
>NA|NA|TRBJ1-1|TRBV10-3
TGTGCCATCAGTGAGTATGGGGGGACTGAAGCTTTCTTT
CAISEYGGTEAFF
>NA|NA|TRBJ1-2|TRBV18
TGTGCCAGCTCACCATGGTGCCAACTGACTAACTATGGCTACACCTTC
CASSPWCQLTNYGYTF
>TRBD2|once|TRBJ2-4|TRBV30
TGTGCCTGGAGCCTTTCCGGGGGGGCCAAAAACATTCAGTACTTC
CAWSLSGGAKNIQYF
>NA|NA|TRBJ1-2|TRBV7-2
TGTGCCAGCAGCTTACCTTGGAATGGCTACACCTTC
CASSLPWNGYTF
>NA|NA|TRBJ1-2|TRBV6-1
TGTGCCAGCAGTGGAACAGGGTATGGCTACACCTTC
CASSGTGYGYTF
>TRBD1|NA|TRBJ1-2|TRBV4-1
TGCGCCAGCAGCCAAGTGGCAGGGGGGACCTATGGCTACACCTTC
CASSQVAGGTYGYTF
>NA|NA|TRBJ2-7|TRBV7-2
TGTGCCAGCAGCCCCACCCTGAGGCGGGGCCGATCCGAACCCTACGAGCAGTACTTC
CASSPTLRRGRSEPYEQYF
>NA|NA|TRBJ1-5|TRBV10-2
TGCGCCAGCAGTGAGGGGGAGATTAGCAATCAGCCCCAGCATTTT
CASSEGEISNQPQHF
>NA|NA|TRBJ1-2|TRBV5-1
TGCGCCAGCAGCTTCCGGGACATTAACTATGGCTACACCTTC
CASSFRDINYGYTF
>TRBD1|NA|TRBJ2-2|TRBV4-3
TGCGCCAGCAGCCAAGGGACAGGGTTCCCCGGGGAGCTGTTTTTT
CASSQGTGFPGELFF
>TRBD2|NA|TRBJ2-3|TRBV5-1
TGCGCCAGCAGCTTGGTTCTAGCGGGAGGAACAGATACGCAGTATTTT
CASSLVLAGGTDTQYF
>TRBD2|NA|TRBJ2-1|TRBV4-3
TGCGCCAGCAGCATAGGACTAGCGGAAAGCTCCTACAATGAGCAGTTCTTC
CASSIGLAESSYNEQFF
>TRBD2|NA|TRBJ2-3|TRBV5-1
TGCGCCAGCAGCTCACTCGCGGGGGGAGCAGATACGCAGTATTTT
CASSSLAGGADTQYF
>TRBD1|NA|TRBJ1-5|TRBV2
TGTGCCAGCAGCCTTGGACAGGGACGGAATCAGCCCCAGCATTTT
CASSLGQGRNQPQHF
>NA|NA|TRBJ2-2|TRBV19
TGTGCCAGTACGGACGCGAACACCGGGGAGCTGTTTTTT
CASTDANTGELFF
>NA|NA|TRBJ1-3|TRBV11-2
TGTGCCAGCAGCTTCTTTACCGGGACTCGGGCTGGAAACACCATATATTTT
CASSFFTGTRAGNTIYF
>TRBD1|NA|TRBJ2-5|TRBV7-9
TGTGCCAGCATCGACCCGGGACAGGGGATGTCAGAGACCCAGTACTTC
CASIDPGQGMSETQYF
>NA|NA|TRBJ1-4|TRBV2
TGTGCCAGCAGTGGGGTCGGAGAAAAACTGTTTTTT
CASSGVGEKLFF
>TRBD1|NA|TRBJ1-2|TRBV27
TGTGCCAGCAGTTTTGACAGGGTCAACTATGGCTACACCTTC
CASSFDRVNYGYTF
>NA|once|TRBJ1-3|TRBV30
TGTGCCTGGACTAATGGGGACACCATATATTTT
CAWTNGDTIYF
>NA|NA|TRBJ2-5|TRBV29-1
TGCAGCGTTGAAGATCTTTGGGGGGCGATGGAGACCCAGTACTTC
CSVEDLWGAMETQYF
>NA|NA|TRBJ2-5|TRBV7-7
TGTGCTAGCGGTCCAGGCGGTCCCCCTCAGACCCAGTACTTC
CASGPGGPPQTQYF
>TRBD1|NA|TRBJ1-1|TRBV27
TGTGCCAGCAGTTTACTCGGGACAGGGCGAAACACTGAAGCTTTCTTT
CASSLLGTGRNTEAFF
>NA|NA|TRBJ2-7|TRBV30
TGTGCCTGGAGCAGGGGCGGAGTCTACGAGCAGTACTTC
CAWSRGGVYEQYF
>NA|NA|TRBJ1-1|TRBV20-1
TGCAGTGCTAGAACACAGGCAGAAGCTTTCTTT
CSARTQAEAFF
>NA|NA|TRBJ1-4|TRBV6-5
TGTGCCAGCAGTCCGATTAGTGGGAATGCCGAAAAACTGTTTTTT
CASSPISGNAEKLFF
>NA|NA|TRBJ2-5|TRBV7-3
TGTGCCAGCAGCTCGGACTATCAGGAGACCCAGTACTTC
CASSSDYQETQYF
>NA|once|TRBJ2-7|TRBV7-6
TGTGCCAGCAGCTTAGAGTCGCAGGGTGGCGAGCAGTACTTC
CASSLESQGGEQYF
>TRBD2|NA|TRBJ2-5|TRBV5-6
TGTGCCAGCAGCTTGGCTTGGGCTAGCGGTGAGGACTTC
CASSLAWASGEDF
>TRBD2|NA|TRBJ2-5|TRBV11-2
TGTGCCAGCAGACTAGCGGGAGTTGAGACCCAGTACTTC
CASRLAGVETQYF
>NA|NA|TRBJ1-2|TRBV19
TGTGCCAGTAGAGCGGGCAACTATGGCTACACCTTC
CASRAGNYGYTF
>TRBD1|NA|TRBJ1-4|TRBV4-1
TGCGCCAGCAGCCATTACAGGGGGCGGTTGGCAACTAATGAAAAACTGTTTTTT
CASSHYRGRLATNEKLFF
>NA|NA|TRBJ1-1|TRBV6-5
TGTGCCAGCAGTTCGGGACAACTGAACACTGAAGCTTTCTTT
CASSSGQLNTEAFF
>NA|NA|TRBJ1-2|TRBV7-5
TGTGCCAGCAGCCCCGACGAAGCCTATGGCTACACCTTC
CASSPDEAYGYTF
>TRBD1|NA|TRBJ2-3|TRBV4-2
TGTGCCAGCAGCCAACCTACAGGGGCCCAATTCACAGATACGCAGTATTTT
CASSQPTGAQFTDTQYF
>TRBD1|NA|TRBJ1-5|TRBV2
TGTGCCAGCAGTGGGGCTGACAGGGCTGGGTGGCCCCAGCATTTT
CASSGADRAGWPQHF
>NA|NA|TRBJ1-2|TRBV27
TGTGCCAGCCGGGGAGGGTTTCCTGGCTACACCTTC
CASRGGFPGYTF
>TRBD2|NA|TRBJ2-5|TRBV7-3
TGTGCCAGCAGCTTAACTAGCGGGGGCAACCAAGAGACCCAGTACTTC
CASSLTSGGNQETQYF
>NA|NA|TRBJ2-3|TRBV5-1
TGCGCCAGCAGACCCGACACCAGCACAGATACGCAGTATTTT
CASRPDTSTDTQYF
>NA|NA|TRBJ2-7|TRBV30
TGTGCCTGGAGAGGGGGGGCACTCAGTTACGAGCAGTACTTC
CAWRGGALSYEQYF
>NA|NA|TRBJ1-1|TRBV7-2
TGTGCCAGCAGCTTAGTGGTAGGGGGTGTTACTGAAGCTTTCTTT
CASSLVVGGVTEAFF
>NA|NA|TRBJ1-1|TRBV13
TGTGCCAGCAGCTTATACTCCATGAACACTGAAGCTTTCTTT
CASSLYSMNTEAFF
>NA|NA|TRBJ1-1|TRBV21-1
TGTGCCAGCAGCAAAGCGCTGGAGGGACAGGACACTGAAGCTTTCTTT
CASSKALEGQDTEAFF